The next 17 T cell receptor beta chains were all read from a single sample in a study of blood T cells in healthy people across ages. PCR was performed a second time for about 6 to 12 cycles using a sample-barcoded 5' primer and a J-beta primer mix. TCRdb independently ran MiXCR on the 5' RACE reads; one entry per CDR3 protein. Of 600,000 or so distinct CDR3 sequences in the sample, around 50% were seen once. The specimen was blood. The origin of the receptors is a man at least 80 years old in good health.

V and J are TRBV20-1 and TRBJ2-3; D not certain. The CDR3 extends over 14 amino acids. CDR1 and CDR2 (germline): DFQATT, SNEGSKA (reference sequence). V lost 5 bases and J 4 bases, leaving 16 bases between the germline ends. Written as DNA, the CDR3 is TGCAGTGCTCCCGCCGGGCCCATGTCAGATACGCAGTATTTT. It is translated as CSAPAGPMSDTQYF.

CDR3 bases: TGTGCCAGCAGCTTATCCCGGGGAGTGGGAGATACGCAGTATTTT. It translates to CASSLSRGVGDTQYF. V usage is TRBV7-8 and J usage is TRBJ2-3, with D possibly TRBD2 on 5 matching bases. The ends were cut back, 2 bases at V and 5 bases at J, with 14 bases in the middle. Germline CDR1 and CDR2: SGHVS and FQNEAQ. CDR3 size: 15 residues.

The rearrangement links TRBV27 to TRBJ2-7; TRBD2 matches 15 bases. There are 17 residues in the CDR3. Germline trimming cut 2 bases from V and 0 bases from J; bases unmatched to any gene: 2. Looked up from germline, CDR1 is MNHEY and CDR2 is SMNVEV (reference sequence). Written as DNA, the CDR3 is TGTGCCAGCAGTTTAGGGACTAGCGGGGGGCTCTCCTACGAGCAGTACTTC. It translates to CASSLGTSGGLSYEQYF.

The V and J genes are TRBV7-2 and TRBJ2-5, with 9 bases that match TRBD1. J was trimmed by 2 bases and V by 5 bases; bases with no gene match: 6. Germline lookup yields CDR1 SGHTA and CDR2 FQGNSA. The CDR3 sequence is 15 residues long. CDR3: CASSHGQGRQETQYF. CDR3 DNA sequence: TGTGCCAGCAGCCACGGACAGGGGCGTCAAGAGACCCAGTACTTC.

The genes are TRBV11-2 and TRBJ1-1; the D gene is possibly TRBD1 (6 bases). This CDR3 is 15 amino acids long. V was cut by 5 bases and J by 1 base, with 14 bases left in between. CDR1 is SGHAT and CDR2 is FQNNGV in the germline V gene. This CDR3 is CASSARQASNTEAFF. The CDR3 DNA sequence: TGTGCCAGCAGCGCCCGACAGGCCTCGAACACTGAAGCTTTCTTT. Drawing the rest from reference TRBV11-2 and TRBJ1-1, the complete variable domain is EAGVAQSPRYKIIEKRQSVAFWCNPISGHATLYWYQQILGQGPKLLIQFQNNGVVDDSQLPKDRFSAERLKGVDSTLKIQPAKLEDSAVYLCASSARQASNTEAFFGQGTRLTVV.

The chain uses TRBV6-5 and TRBJ2-2; TRBD2 aligns across 12 bases. CDR3 length: 18 amino acids. V shed 0 bases, J shed 4 bases, and the junction held 6 bases outside the gene matches. CDR1 MNHEY and CDR2 SVGAGI come from the germline V gene. Here the CDR3 reads CASSYSGGLAGLTGELFF. CDR3 in DNA: TGTGCCAGCAGTTACTCTGGAGGACTAGCGGGACTCACCGGGGAGCTGTTTTTT.

In this sample, this clonotype turned up a few times. The gene calls are TRBV7-2 and TRBJ1-5; possibly TRBD1 for D (5 bases). The CDR3 has 14 residues. CDR1 and CDR2 from the germline V gene are SGHTA and FQGNSA. V lost 3 bases and J lost 3, with 9 bases in between. CDR3 amino acids: CASSFGRVNQPQHF. The CDR3 nucleotides are TGTGCCAGCAGCTTTGGCAGGGTCAATCAGCCCCAGCATTTT.

V gene TRBV29-1 combines with J gene TRBJ2-7, with D tentatively TRBD1 (6 bases). Germline CDR1 is SQVTM and CDR2 is ANQGSEA. V lost 6 bases and J 1 base, leaving 10 bases between the germline ends. The length of the CDR3 is 12 residues. Here the CDR3 reads CSVIQGSYEQYF. CDR3 nucleotides: TGCAGCGTGATACAGGGATCCTACGAGCAGTACTTC.

This clonotype was counted between two and nine times. The germline gene is not matched at one end of the junction; a read error may be the cause. The chain uses TRBV20-1 and TRBJ1-1; D call uncertain. The CDR3 covers 12 residues. Germline V CDR1 and CDR2: DFQATT, SNEGSKA (reference sequence). The CDR3 nucleotides read TGCAGTGCTAATCCGGGGAACGCTGAAGCTTTCTTT. It encodes CSANPGNAEAFF.

This clonotype was observed a few times. CDR3 DNA: TGTGCCAGCAGCTTACAACCGAGACAGGGGTTTGGCTACACCTTC. It yields the protein CASSLQPRQGFGYTF. The chain recombines TRBV11-2 with TRBJ1-2; 8 nucleotides align to TRBD1. The V gene's germline CDR1 is SGHAT and CDR2 FQNNGV. Trimming took 2 bases from V and 7 from J; bases not matched to a gene: 9. This CDR3 comprises 15 residues.

J is TRBJ2-3 and V is TRBV30; D gene ambiguous. There are 14 residues in the CDR3. CDR1 is GTSNPN and CDR2 is SVGIG in the germline V gene (reference sequence). V was shortened by 1 base and J by 0 bases, with 8 bases between the two germline ends. The CDR3 DNA follows: TGTGCCTGGAGTGCCCTAACTAGCACAGATACGCAGTATTTT. Translating gives CAWSALTSTDTQYF.

In the case of this clonotype: The junction departs from germline at one end; a sequencing error may be responsible. The chain couples TRBV5-1 to TRBJ2-6; 7 bases map to TRBD2. Germline CDR1 reads SGHRS; CDR2 reads YFSETQ. The CDR3 covers 15 residues. The CDR3 DNA reads as TGCGCCAGCAGCTTGATGAGGGCGGGAGCCAACGCCCTGACTTTC. It encodes CASSLMRAGANALTF. Filled out from reference TRBV5-1 and TRBJ2-6, the complete variable domain reads KAGVTQTPRYLIKTRGQQVTLSCSPISGHRSVSWYQQTPGQGLQFLFEYFSETQRNKGNFPGRFSGRQFSNSRSEMNVSTLELGDSALYLCASSLMRAGANALTFGAGSRLTVL.

This clonotype was picked up one time. The CDR3 bases are TGTGCCAGCAGCCCAGGACTAGTCTACGAGCAGTTCTTC. Translation gives CASSPGLVYEQFF. This chain links TRBV3-1 with TRBJ2-1; TRBD2 matches at 7 bases. This CDR3 region has 13 residues. V shed 4 bases, J shed 10 bases, and the junction held 7 bases outside the gene matches. Germline CDR1 is LGHDT and CDR2 is YNNKEL (reference sequence).

The chain is built from TRBV4-3 and TRBJ2-5; no clear D. The J call may be mistaken, given a closer DNA end match to TRBJ2-7. Germline V gene sequence: CDR1 LGHNA, CDR2 YSLEER. The CDR3 length is 14 residues. The CDR3 spells CASSQDQDNYEQYF. CDR3 nucleotide sequence: TGCGCCAGCAGCCAAGATCAGGATAACTACGAGCAGTACTTC.

The gene calls are TRBV7-6 and TRBJ2-7, with D perhaps TRBD2 (6 bases). Gene TRBJ2-5 matches the end of the DNA better, so the J call may be wrong. The CDR3 has 14 residues. Germline lookup yields CDR1 SGHVS and CDR2 FNYEAQ. The CDR3 is CASSLGAGPETQYF. The CDR3 DNA reads as TGTGCCAGCAGCTTAGGGGCGGGGCCAGAGACCCAGTACTTC.

The rearrangement links TRBV9 to TRBJ2-3; D unclear. Per germline, CDR1 SGDLS and CDR2 YYNGEE. The germline V and J ends were trimmed by 4 bases and 6 bases, with 12 bases remaining between them. The CDR3 has 13 amino acids. As DNA, the CDR3 is TGTGCCAGCAGCCCCCGTAGGCCGGATACGCAGTATTTT. This encodes CASSPRRPDTQYF.

This clonotype has at least ten counts. The rearrangement uses TRBV6-6 and TRBJ1-6; D call uncertain. V dropped 2 bases and J dropped 7 bases, with 6 bases sitting between them. This CDR3 spans 13 amino acids. CDR1 is MNHNY and CDR2 is SVGAGI in the germline V gene (reference sequence). The CDR3 reads CASSYRGNSPLHF. The CDR3 bases are TGTGCCAGCAGTTACAGAGGCAATTCACCCCTCCACTTT.